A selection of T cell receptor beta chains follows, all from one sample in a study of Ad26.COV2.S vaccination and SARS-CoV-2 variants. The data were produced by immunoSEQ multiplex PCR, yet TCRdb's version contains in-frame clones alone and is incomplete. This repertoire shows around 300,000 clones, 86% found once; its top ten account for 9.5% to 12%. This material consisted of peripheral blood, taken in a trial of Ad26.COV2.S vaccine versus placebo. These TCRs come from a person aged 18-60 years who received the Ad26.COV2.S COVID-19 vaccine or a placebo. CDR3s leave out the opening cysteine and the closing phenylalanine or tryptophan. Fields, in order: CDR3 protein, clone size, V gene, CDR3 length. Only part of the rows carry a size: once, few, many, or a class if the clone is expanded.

ASSGRDRAHEQY | NA | TRBV7-6 | 12
ASSEAQNTEAF | few | TRBV6-1 | 11
ASRAGPVNTGELF | NA | TRBV2 | 13
ASSLERGETQY | NA | TRBV5-1 | 11
ASSDWGTGELF | NA | TRBV6-4 | 11
ASSTISTDTQY | NA | TRBV19 | 11
ASSSGTKGQPQH | NA | TRBV6-2/TRBV6-3 | 12
SVEGPRGPPYEQY | NA | TRBV29-1 | 13
ASSLESGAWKEAF | NA | TRBV5-4 | 13
ASSYSHTREQF | NA | TRBV6-2/TRBV6-3 | 11
ASSDRQKISYNEQF | NA | TRBV10-1 | 14
ASSQGSSTEAF | few | TRBV4-1 | 11
ASSSVSYRGAF | NA | TRBV7-9 | 11
ASSPRDVSSYEQY | once | TRBV4-2 | 13